The sequence of this T cell receptor (beta chain) was determined in a study of T cells in tumors after PD-1 blockade. Study-level points and caveats: Blood contained about 40% of the tumor's TCR clonotypes.

Method: immunoSEQ multiplex PCR; TCRdb's copy keeps in-frame clones and lacks some. Here the sample spans fewer than 40,000 clones, 73% being singletons. The trim removed 5 bases at V and 6 bases at J, leaving 11 bases unmatched. CDR1 and CDR2 (germline): LGHDT, YNNKEL (reference sequence). This CDR3 is 15 amino acids long. On this clone: Its matching antigen is unknown.

Sequencing used PBMCs, obtained after anti-PD-1 treatment. The clonotype comes from a human donor with basal cell carcinoma. The rearrangement uses TRBV3-1 (or the pseudogene TRBV3-2) and TRBJ1-1, with TRBD1 matching over 8 bases. CDR3 protein: CASSTYSGTGPEAFF. The CDR3 DNA is TGTGCCAGCAGCACCTACTCCGGGACAGGCCCTGAAGCTTTCTTT.